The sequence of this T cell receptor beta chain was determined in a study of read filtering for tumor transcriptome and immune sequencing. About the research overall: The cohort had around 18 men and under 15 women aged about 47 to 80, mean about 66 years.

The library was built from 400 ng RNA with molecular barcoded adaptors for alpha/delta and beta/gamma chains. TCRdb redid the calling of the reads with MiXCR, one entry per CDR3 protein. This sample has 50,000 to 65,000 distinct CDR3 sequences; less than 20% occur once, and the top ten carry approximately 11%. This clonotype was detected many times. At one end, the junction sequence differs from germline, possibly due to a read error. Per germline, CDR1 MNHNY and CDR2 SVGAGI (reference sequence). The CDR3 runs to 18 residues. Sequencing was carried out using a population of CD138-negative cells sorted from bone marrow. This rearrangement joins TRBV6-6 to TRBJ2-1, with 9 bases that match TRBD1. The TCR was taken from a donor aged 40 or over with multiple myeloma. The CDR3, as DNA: TGTGCCAGCAGTTACCGGCGGACCCGGGGACAGGGCGTCAATGAGCAGCTCTTC. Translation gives CASSYRRTRGQGVNEQLF.